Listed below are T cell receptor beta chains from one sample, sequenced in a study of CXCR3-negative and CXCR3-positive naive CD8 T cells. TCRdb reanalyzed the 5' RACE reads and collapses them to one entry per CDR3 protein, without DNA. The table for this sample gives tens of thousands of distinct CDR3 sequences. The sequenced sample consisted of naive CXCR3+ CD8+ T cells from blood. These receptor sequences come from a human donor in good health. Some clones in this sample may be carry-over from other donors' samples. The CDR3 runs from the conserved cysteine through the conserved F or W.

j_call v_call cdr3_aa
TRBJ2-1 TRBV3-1 CASSQVVGNNEQFF
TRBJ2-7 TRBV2 CAVTEGLNGEQYF
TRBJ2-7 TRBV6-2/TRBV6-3 CASSYLDGIYEQYF
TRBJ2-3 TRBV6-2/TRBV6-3 CASQGLAGTDTQYF
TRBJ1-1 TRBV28 CASSEQGLNTEAFF
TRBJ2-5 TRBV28 CASSFPPDGETQYF
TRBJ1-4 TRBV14 CASSQDLGVEKLFF
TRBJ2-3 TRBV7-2 CASSLAMVGEYTDTQYF
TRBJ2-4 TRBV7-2 CASSLVGVLAKNIQYF
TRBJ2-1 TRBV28 CASSLDRTGPYNEQFF
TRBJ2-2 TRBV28 CASRPEQVNTGELFF
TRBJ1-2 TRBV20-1 CSARGYWDGYTF
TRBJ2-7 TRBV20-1 CSARTYYEQYF
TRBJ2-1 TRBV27 CASSLAQYNEQFF
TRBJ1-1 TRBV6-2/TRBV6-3 CASGLWAEAFF
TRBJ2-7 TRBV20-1 CSARDGEGTGVFEQYF
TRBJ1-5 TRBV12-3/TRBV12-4 CASGLLGAGQPQHF
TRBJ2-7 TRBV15 CATSGRLAGEQYF
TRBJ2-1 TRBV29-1 CSVVGGGYNEQFF
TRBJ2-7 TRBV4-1 CAISQGRGSYEQYF
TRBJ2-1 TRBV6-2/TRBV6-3 CASAVRSSYNEQFF
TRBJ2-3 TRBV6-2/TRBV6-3 CASSPILDTQYF
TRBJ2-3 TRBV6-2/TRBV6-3 CASSVLVGSSTDTQYF
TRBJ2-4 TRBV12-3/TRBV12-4 CASSLINGDIQYF
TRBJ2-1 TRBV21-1 CASIVFGDEQFF
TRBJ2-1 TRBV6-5 CASSTSPNEQFF
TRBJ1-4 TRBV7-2 CASTPAGGGGEKLFF
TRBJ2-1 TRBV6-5 CASNPGLTNNEQFF
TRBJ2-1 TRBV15 CATSSTGQNFSNEQFF
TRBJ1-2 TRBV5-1 CASSFGNDYGYTF
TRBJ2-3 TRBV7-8 CASSLVLLGLPSDTQYF
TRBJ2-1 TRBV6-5 CASSFRGPDEQFF
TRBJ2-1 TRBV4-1 CASSQAKLNEQFF
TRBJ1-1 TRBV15 CATSRDGTNTEAFF
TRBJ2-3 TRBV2 CASRIIDTQYF
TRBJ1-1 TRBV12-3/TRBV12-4 CASSSGPEAFF
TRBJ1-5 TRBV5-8 CASSLVWTGDQPQHF